This T cell receptor beta chain was identified during a study of blood T cell repertoires in COVID-19. Assay used: immunoSEQ multiplex PCR; TCRdb lists only in-frame clones, some missing. The table lists just under 150,000 clones, around 84% of them singletons. V shed 6 bases and J shed 3 bases, with 33 bases lying between them. Germline CDR1 reads MGHRA; CDR2 reads YSYEKL. The CDR3 has 20 residues. The V call is TRBV4-1, the J call TRBJ2-7, with D possibly being TRBD1 (5 bases). The sequenced sample consisted of peripheral blood. This TCR derives from a human donor in a cohort sampled during active COVID-19. The CDR3 region has the DNA TGCGCCAGCAGACTAATGGCTTTGGCAGGGCCCTCAAAACACCTCTACGAGCAGTACTTC. It codes for CASRLMALAGPSKHLYEQYF.